This entry features one T cell receptor beta chain sequence. Germline is not matched at one junction end, which may reflect a read error. This specimen belongs to a study of T cells in Graves' hyperthyroidism and ophthalmopathy. Pregnant or lactating patients were excluded, as were those with uncontrolled infection or other autoimmune disease. It was RNA transcripts that yielded the amplified TCR beta CDR3 regions. Initially, a first-round RT-PCR of the TCR CDR3 employed the HTBI primer set. TCRdb reprocessed the multiplex PCR reads via MiXCR and lists one record per CDR3 protein. The sample includes over 400,000 distinct CDR3 sequences, under 15% seen only once; the top ten take about 13%. The clonotype comes from a man aged 18 to 35 with Graves' ophthalmopathy. Sequencing input: blood.

The DNA for the CDR3 is TGTGCTAGCAGCCAAAACGGCAGGTCCTGGGAGGTGAACACTGAAGCTTTCTTT. Protein product: CASSQNGRSWEVNTEAFF. This chain links TRBV7-7 with TRBJ1-1; D unresolved. This CDR3 comprises 18 residues. Germline assignment: CDR1 SSHAT and CDR2 FNYEAQ (reference sequence).